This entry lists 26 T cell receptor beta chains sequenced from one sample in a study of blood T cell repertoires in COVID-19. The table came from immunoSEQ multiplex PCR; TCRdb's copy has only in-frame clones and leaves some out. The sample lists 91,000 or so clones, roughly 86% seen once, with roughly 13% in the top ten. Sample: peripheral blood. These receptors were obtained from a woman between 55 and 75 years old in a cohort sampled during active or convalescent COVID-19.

DNA for the CDR3: TGTGCCAGCATCAGCAGGGGGCGCCAAGAGACCCAGTACTTC. This gives the protein CASISRGRQETQYF. This chain joins TRBV6-5 and TRBJ2-5; 8 nucleotides align to TRBD1. The CDR3 length is 14 residues. The trim removed 7 bases at V and 1 base at J, leaving 5 bases unmatched. Germline CDR1 and CDR2: MNHEY and SVGAGI.

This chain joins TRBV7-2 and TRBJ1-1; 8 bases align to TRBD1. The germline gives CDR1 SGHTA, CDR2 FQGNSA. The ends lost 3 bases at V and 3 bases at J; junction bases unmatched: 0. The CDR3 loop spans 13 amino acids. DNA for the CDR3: TGTGCCAGCAGCTTGACAGGGGACACTGAAGCTTTCTTT. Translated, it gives CASSLTGDTEAFF. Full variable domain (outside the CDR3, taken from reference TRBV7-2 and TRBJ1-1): GAGVSQSPSNKVTEKGKDVELRCDPISGHTALYWYRQSLGQGLEFLIYFQGNSAPDKSGLPSDRFSAERTGGSVSTLTIQRTQQEDSAVYLCASSLTGDTEAFFGQGTRLTVV.

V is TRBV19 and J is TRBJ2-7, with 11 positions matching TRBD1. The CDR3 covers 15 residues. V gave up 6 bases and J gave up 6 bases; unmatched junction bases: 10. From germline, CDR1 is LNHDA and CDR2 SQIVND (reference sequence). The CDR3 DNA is TGTGCCAGTAGCGACCCCCCGGGACAGGGGGGCGAGCAGTACTTC. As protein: CASSDPPGQGGEQYF.

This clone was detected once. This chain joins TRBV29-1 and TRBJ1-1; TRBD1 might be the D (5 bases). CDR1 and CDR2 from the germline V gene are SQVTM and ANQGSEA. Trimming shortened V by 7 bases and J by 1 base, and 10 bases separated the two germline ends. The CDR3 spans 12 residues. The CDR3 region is CSAETENTEAFF. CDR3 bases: TGCAGCGCAGAGACAGAGAACACTGAAGCTTTCTTT.

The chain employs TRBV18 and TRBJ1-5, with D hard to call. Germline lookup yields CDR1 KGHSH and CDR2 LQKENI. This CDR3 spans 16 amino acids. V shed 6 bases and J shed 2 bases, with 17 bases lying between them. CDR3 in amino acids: CASSEARREGNQPQHF. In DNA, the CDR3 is TGTGCCAGCTCCGAAGCCCGTCGTGAGGGCAATCAGCCCCAGCATTTT. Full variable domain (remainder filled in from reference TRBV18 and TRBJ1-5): NAGVMQNPRHLVRRRGQEARLRCSPMKGHSHVYWYRQLPEEGLKFMVYLQKENIIDESGMPKERFSAEFPKEGPSILRIQQVVRGDSAAYFCASSEARREGNQPQHFGDGTRLSIL.

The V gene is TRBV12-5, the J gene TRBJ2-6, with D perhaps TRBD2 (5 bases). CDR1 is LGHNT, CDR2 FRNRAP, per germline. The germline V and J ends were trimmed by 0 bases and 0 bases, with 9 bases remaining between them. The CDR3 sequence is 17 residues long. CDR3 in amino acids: CASGLVVGGSGANVLTF. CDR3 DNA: TGTGCTAGTGGTTTGGTAGTAGGAGGCTCTGGGGCCAACGTCCTGACTTTC.

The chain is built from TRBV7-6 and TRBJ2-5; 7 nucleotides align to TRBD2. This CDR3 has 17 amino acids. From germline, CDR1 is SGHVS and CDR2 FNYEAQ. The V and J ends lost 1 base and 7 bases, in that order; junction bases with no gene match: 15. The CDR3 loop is CASSLVGSSGLTRTQYF. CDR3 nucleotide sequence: TGTGCCAGCAGCTTAGTCGGGTCTAGCGGACTAACCAGGACCCAGTACTTC. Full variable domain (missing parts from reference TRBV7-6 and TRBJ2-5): GAGVSQSPRYKVTKRGQDVALRCDPISGHVSLYWYRQALGQGPEFLTYFNYEAQQDKSGLPNDRFSAERPEGSISTLTIQRTEQRDSAMYRCASSLVGSSGLTRTQYFGPGTRLLVL.

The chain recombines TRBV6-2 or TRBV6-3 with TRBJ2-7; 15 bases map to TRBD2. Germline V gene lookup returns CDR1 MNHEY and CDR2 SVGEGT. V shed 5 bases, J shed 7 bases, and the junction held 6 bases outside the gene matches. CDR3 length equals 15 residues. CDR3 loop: CASSLPGTSGREQYF. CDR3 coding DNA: TGTGCCAGCAGTCTACCCGGGACTAGCGGGAGGGAGCAGTACTTC.

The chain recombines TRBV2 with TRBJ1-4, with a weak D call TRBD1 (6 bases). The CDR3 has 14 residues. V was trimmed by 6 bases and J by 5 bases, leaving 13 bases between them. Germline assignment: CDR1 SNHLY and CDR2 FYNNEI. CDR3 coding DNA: TGTGCCAGCAGCTCACAGGGCGAAAATGAAAAACTGTTTTTT. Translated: CASSSQGENEKLFF.

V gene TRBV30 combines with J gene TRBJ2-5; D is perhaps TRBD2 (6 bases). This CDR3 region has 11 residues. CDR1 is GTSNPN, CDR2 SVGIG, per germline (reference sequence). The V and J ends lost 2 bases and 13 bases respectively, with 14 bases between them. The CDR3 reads CAWSNPGLAYF. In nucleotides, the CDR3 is TGTGCCTGGAGTAACCCGGGACTCGCGTACTTC.

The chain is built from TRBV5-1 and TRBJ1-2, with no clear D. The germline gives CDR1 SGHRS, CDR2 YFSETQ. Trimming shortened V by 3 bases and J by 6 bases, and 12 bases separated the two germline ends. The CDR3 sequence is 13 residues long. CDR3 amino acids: CASSSVSGNGYTF. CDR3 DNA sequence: TGCGCCAGCAGCTCTGTGTCGGGGAATGGCTACACCTTC.

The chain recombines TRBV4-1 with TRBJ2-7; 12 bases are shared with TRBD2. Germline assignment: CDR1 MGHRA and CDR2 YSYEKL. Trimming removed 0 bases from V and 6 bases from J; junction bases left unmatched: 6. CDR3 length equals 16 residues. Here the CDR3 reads CASSQEPSGGAVEQYF. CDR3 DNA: TGCGCCAGCAGCCAAGAACCTAGCGGGGGGGCGGTCGAGCAGTACTTC.

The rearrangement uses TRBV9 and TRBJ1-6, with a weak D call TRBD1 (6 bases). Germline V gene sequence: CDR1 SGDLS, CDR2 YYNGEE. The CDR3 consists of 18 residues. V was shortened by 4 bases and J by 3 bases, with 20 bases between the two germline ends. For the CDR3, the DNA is TGTGCCAGCAGCCCAAACCTCGGGGGGGCATTCTATAATTCACCCCTCCACTTT. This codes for CASSPNLGGAFYNSPLHF.

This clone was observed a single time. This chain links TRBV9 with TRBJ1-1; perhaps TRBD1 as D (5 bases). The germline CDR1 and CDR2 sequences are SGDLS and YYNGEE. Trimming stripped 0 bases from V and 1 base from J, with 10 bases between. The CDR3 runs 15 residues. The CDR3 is CASSVAGRANTEAFF. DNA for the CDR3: TGTGCCAGCAGCGTAGCGGGCAGGGCGAACACTGAAGCTTTCTTT.

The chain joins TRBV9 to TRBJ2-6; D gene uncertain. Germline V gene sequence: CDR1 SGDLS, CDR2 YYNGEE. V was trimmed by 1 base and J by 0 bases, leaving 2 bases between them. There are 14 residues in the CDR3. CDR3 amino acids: CASSVHSGANVLTF. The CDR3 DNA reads TGTGCCAGCAGCGTACACTCTGGGGCCAACGTCCTGACTTTC.

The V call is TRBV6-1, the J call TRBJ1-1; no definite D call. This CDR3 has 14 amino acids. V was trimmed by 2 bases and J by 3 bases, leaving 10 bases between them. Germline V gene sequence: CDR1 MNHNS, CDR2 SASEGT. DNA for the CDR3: TGTGCCAGCAGTGAACGGTCGCAGGACACTGAAGCTTTCTTT. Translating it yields CASSERSQDTEAFF.

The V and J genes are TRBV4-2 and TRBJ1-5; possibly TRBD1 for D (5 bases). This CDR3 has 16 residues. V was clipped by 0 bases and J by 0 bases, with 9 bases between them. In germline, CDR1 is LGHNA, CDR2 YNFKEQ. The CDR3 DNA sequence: TGTGCCAGCAGCCAAGAAGGGACTTATAGCAATCAGCCCCAGCATTTT. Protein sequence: CASSQEGTYSNQPQHF.

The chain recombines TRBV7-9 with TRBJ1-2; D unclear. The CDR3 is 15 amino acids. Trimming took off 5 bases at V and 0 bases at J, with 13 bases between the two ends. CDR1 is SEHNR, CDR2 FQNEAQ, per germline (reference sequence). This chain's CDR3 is CASSPGILTNYGYTF. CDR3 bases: TGTGCCAGCAGCCCGGGGATCCTGACTAACTATGGCTACACCTTC.

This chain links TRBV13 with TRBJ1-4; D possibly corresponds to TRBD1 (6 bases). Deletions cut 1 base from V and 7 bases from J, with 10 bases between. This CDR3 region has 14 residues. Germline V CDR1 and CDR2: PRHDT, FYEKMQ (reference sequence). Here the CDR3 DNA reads TGTGCCAGCAGCTTAGACAGGGAGGGTGAAAAACTGTTTTTT. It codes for CASSLDREGEKLFF.

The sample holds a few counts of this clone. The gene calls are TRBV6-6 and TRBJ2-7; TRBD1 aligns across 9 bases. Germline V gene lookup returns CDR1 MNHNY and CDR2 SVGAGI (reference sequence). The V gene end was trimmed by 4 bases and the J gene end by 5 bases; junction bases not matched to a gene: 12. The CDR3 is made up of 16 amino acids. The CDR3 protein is CASSSSPQGARHEQYF. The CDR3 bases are TGTGCCAGCAGTTCCTCTCCACAGGGGGCGCGGCACGAGCAGTACTTC.

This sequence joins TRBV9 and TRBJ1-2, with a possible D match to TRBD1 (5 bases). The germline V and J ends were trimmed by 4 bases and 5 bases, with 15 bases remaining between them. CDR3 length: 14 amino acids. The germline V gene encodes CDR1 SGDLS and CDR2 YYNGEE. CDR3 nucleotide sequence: TGTGCCAGCAGCCCCAGGGAGGGTTTATATGGCTACACCTTC. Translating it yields CASSPREGLYGYTF.

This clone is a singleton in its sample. The CDR3 reads CASSSTGPETQYF. The CDR3 DNA is TGTGCCAGCAGTTCCACAGGACCGGAGACCCAGTACTTC. The V gene is TRBV12-3 or TRBV12-4, the J gene TRBJ2-5, with a tentative D call TRBD1 (5 bases). This CDR3 spans 13 amino acids. With 4 bases removed from V and 5 bases from J, the gap between germline ends came to 11 bases.

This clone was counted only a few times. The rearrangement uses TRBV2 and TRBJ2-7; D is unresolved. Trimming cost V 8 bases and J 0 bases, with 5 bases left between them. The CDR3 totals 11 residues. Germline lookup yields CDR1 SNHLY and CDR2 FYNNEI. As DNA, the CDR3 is TGTGCCAGCCTCAGCTCCTACGAGCAGTACTTC. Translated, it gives CASLSSYEQYF. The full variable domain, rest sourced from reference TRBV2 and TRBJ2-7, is EPEVTQTPSHQVTQMGQEVILRCVPISNHLYFYWYRQILGQKVEFLVSFYNNEISEKSEIFDDQFSVERPDGSNFTLKIRSTKLEDSAMYFCASLSSYEQYFGPGTRLTVT.

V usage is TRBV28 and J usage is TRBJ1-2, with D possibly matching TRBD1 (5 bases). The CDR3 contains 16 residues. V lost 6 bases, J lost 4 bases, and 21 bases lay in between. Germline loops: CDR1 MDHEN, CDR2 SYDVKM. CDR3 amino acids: CASSPGSFREGYGYTF. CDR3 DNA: TGTGCCAGCAGCCCTGGCAGTTTCAGGGAGGGCTATGGCTACACCTTC.

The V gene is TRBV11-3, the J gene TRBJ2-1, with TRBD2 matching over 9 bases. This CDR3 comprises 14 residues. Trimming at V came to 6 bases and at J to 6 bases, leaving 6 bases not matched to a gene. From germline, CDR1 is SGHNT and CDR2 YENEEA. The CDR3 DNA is TGTGCCAGCAGTGTAGCGGGAGCCACCAATGAGCAGTTCTTC. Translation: CASSVAGATNEQFF.

DNA for the CDR3: TGTGCCAGCAGCCCCACTTCGCCTGGGAGCGCCCACTCTGGAAACACCATATATTTT. It is translated as CASSPTSPGSAHSGNTIYF. This rearrangement joins TRBV9 to TRBJ1-3; no reliable D call. CDR1 and CDR2 (germline): SGDLS, YYNGEE. This CDR3 is built from 19 residues. Deletions cut 4 bases from V and 0 bases from J, with 23 bases between.